This record concerns one T cell receptor beta chain sequence. What it binds is not known. These data are taken from a study of response to subunit inactivated influenza vaccine. Findings and caveats of the study: Authors suggested that a seasonal influenza vaccination recruits few new T cells each time.

J lost 7 bases, V lost 6 bases, and 18 bases had no gene match. This CDR3 is 16 amino acids long. Per germline, CDR1 MNHEY and CDR2 SVGEGT. MiXCR, run by TCRdb on the RT-PCR reads, gives a single entry per CDR3 protein. The table records about 700,000 distinct CDR3 sequences, more than 11% of them present only once. Sequenced material: PBMCs from blood, taken 14 to 15 days before vaccination. V is TRBV6-2 or TRBV6-3 and J is TRBJ2-7; TRBD1 agrees at 7 bases. This TCR derives from a man in his fifties or sixties who received an inactivated influenza vaccine. Here the CDR3 reads CASSPDREWPTREQYF. DNA for the CDR3: TGTGCCAGCAGCCCAGACAGGGAATGGCCTACGAGGGAGCAGTACTTC.